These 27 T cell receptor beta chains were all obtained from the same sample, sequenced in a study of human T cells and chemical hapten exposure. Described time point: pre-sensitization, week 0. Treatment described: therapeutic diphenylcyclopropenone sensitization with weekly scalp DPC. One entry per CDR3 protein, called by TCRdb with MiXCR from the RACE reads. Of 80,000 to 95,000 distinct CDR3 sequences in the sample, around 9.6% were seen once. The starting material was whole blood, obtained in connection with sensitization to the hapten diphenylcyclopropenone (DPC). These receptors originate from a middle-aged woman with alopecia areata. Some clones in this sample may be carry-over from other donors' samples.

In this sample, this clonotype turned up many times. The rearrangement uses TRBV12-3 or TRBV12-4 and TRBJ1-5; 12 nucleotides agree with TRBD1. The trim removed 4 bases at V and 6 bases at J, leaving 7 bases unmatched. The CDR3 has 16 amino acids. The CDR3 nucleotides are TGTGCCAGCAGTTGGGGGACAGGGGGCCTGAGTCAGCCCCAGCATTTT. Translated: CASSWGTGGLSQPQHF.

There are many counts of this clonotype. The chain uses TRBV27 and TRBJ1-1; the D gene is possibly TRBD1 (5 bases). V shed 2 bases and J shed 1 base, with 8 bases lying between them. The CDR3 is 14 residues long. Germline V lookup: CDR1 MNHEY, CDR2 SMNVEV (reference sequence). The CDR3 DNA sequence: TGTGCCAGCAGTTTAAGGGGAGGGAACACTGAAGCTTTCTTT. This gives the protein CASSLRGGNTEAFF.

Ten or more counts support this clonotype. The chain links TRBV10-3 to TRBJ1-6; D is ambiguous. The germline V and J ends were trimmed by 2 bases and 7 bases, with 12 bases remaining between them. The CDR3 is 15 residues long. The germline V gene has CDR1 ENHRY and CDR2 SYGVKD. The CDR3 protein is CAISERSEKNSPLHF. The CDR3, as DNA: TGTGCCATCAGTGAGAGGTCGGAAAAAAATTCACCCCTCCACTTT.

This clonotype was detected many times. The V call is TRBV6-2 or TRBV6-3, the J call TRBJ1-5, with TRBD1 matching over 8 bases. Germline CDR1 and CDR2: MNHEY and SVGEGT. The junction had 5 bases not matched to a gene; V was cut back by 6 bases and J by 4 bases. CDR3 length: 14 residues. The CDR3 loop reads CASSQGQVNQPQHF. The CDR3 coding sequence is TGTGCCAGCAGCCAGGGACAGGTTAATCAGCCCCAGCATTTT.

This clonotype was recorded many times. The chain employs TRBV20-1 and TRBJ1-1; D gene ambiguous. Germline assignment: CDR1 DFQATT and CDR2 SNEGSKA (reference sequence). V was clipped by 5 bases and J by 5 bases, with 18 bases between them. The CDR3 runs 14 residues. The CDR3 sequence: CSALYSKRGTEAFF. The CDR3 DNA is TGCAGTGCTCTCTACAGCAAACGAGGAACTGAAGCTTTCTTT.

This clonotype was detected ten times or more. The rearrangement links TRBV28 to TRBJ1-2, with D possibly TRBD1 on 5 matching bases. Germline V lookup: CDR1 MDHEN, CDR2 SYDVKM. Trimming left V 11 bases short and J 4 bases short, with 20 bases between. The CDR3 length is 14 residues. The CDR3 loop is CAEGTSTGGYGYTF. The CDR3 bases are TGTGCCGAAGGAACCTCAACTGGGGGCTATGGCTACACCTTC.

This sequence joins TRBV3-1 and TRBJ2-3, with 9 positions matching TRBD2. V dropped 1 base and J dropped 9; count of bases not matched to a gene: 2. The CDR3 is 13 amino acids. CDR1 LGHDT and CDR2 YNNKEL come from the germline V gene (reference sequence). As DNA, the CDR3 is TGTGCCAGCAGCCAAGTAGCGGGGGAGACGCAGTATTTT. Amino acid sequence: CASSQVAGETQYF.

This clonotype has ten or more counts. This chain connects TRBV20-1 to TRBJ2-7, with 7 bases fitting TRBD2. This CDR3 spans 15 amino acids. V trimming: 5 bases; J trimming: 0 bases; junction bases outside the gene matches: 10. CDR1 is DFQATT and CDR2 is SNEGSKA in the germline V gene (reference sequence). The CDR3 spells CSARGGTSASYEQYF. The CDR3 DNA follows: TGCAGTGCTCGAGGAGGCACTAGCGCCTCCTACGAGCAGTACTTC.

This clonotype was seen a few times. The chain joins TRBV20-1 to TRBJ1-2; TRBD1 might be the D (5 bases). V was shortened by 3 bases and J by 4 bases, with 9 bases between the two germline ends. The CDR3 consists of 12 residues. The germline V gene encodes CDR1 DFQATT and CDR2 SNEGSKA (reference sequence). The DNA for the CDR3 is TGCAGTGCTAGTACGGGGGTCTATGGCTACACCTTC. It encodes CSASTGVYGYTF.

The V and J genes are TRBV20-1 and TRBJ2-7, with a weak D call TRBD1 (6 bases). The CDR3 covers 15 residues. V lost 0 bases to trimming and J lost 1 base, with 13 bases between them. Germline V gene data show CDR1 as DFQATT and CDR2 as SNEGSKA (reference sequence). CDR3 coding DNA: TGCAGTGCTAGAGATCTGCGCAGGGGTTCCTACGAGCAGTACTTC. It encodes CSARDLRRGSYEQYF.

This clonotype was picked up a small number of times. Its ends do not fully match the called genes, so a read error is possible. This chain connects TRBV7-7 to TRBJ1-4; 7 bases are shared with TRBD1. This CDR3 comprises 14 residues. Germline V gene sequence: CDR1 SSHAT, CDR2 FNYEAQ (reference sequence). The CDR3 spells CASSQTGTNEKLFF. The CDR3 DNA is TGTGCTAGCAGCCAGACAGGGACTAATGAAAAACTGTTTTTT.

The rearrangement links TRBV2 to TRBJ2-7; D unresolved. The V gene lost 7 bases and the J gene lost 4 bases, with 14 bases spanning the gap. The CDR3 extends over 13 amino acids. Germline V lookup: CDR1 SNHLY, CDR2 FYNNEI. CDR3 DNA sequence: TGTGCCAGCACGAGCGCCCCGCGTTACGAGCAGTACTTC. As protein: CASTSAPRYEQYF.

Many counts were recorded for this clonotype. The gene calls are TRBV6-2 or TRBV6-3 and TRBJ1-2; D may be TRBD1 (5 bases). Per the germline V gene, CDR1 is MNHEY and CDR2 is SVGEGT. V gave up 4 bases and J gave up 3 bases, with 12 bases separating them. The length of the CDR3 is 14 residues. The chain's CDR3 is CASSSEDTYYGYTF. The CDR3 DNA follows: TGTGCCAGCAGTTCAGAGGACACTTACTATGGCTACACCTTC.

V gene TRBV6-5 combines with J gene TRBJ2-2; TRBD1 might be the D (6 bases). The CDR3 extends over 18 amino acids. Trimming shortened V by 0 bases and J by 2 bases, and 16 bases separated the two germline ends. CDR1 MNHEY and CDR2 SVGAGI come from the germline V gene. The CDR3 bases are TGTGCCAGCAGTTACTCGAAGACAGGCTGGCTTAACACCGGGGAGCTGTTTTTT. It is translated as CASSYSKTGWLNTGELFF.

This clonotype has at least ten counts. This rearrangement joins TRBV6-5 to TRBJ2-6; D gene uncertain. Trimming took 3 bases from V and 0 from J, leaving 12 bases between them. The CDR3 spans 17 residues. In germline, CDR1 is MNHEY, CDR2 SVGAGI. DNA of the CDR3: TGTGCCAGCAGTTATGGCAATGAGTTCTCTGGGGCCAACGTCCTGACTTTC. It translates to CASSYGNEFSGANVLTF.

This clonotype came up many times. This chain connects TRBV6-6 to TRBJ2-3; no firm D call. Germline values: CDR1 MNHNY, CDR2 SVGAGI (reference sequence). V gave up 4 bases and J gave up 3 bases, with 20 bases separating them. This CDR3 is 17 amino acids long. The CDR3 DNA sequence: TGTGCCAGCAGTTCCAGGTGGCCTCCGATTAGTACAGATACGCAGTATTTT. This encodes CASSSRWPPISTDTQYF.

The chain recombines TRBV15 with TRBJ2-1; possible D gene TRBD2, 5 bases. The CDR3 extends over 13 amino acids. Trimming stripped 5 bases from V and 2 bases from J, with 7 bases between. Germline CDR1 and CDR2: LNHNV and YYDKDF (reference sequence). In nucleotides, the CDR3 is TGTGCCACCAGCCGCGGGCCCTACAATGAGCAGTTCTTC. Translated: CATSRGPYNEQFF.

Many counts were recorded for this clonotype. The CDR3 region is CAISELGGLDTDTQYF. CDR3 sequence (DNA): TGTGCCATCAGTGAATTAGGGGGGCTGGACACAGATACGCAGTATTTT. This rearrangement joins TRBV10-3 to TRBJ2-3; D tentatively fits TRBD1 or TRBD2 (6 bases each). The V and J ends lost 3 bases and 2 bases respectively, with 15 bases between them. Germline CDR1 reads ENHRY; CDR2 reads SYGVKD. The CDR3 is made up of 16 amino acids.

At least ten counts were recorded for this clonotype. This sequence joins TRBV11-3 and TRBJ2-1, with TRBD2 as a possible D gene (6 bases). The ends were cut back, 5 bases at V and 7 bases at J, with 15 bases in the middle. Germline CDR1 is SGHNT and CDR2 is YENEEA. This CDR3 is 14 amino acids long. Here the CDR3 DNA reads TGTGCCAGCAGCCTCTCGGCGGGGATTAATGAGCAGTTCTTC. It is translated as CASSLSAGINEQFF.

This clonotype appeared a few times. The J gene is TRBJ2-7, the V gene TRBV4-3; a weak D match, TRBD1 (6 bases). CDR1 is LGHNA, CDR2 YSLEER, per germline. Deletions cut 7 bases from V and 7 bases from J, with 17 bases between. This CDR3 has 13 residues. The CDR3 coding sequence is TGCGCCAGCAACCTACAGGGTTTGTGGGAGCAGTACTTC. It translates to CASNLQGLWEQYF.

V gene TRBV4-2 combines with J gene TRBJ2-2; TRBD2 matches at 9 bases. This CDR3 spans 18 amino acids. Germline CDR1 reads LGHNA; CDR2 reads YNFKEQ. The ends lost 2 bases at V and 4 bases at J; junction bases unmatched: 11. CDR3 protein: CASSQTVVASGATGELFF. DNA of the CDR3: TGTGCCAGCAGCCAAACTGTCGTGGCTAGCGGGGCCACCGGGGAGCTGTTTTTT.

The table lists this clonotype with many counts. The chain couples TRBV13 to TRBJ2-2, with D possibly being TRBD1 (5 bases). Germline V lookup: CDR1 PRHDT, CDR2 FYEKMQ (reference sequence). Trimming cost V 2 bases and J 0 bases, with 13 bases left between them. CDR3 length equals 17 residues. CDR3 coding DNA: TGTGCCAGCAGCTTAACAGGTGGCAGGACGAACACCGGGGAGCTGTTTTTT. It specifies CASSLTGGRTNTGELFF.

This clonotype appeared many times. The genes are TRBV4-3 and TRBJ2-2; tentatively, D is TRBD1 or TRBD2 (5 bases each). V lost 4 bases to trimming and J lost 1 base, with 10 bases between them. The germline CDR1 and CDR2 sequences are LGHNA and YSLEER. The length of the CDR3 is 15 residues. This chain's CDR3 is CASSPGTGNTGELFF. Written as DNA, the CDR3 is TGCGCCAGCAGCCCCGGGACGGGGAACACCGGGGAGCTGTTTTTT.

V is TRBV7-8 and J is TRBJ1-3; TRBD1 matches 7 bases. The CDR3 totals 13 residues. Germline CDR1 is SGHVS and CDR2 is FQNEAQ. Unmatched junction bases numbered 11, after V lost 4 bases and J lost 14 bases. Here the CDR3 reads CASSSSGQVHLYF. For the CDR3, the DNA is TGTGCCAGCAGCTCCTCTGGACAGGTCCATTTATATTTT.

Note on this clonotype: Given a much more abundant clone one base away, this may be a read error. The CDR3 nucleotides are TGTGCCAGCAGCCAAGCCTACAGTTACAATGAGCAGTTCTTC. The encoded protein is CASSQAYSYNEQFF. The chain links TRBV3-1 to TRBJ2-1; D is unclear. The V end lost 1 base, the J end lost 4 bases, and 8 bases lay between the germline ends. Per germline, CDR1 LGHDT and CDR2 YNNKEL (reference sequence). CDR3 length: 14 residues.

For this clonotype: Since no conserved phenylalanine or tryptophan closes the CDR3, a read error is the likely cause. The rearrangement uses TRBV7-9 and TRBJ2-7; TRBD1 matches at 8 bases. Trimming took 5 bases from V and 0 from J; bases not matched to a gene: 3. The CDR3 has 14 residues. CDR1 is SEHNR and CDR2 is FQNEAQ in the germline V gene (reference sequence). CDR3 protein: CASSGQGTSYEQYY. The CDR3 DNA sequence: TGTGCCAGCAGCGGACAGGGAACCTCCTACGAGCAGTACTAC.

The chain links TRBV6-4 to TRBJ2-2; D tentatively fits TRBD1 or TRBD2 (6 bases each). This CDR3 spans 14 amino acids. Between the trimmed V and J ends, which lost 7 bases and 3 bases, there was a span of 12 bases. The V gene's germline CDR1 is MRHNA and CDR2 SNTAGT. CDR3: CASKGGLDTGELFF. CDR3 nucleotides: TGTGCCAGCAAGGGGGGATTGGACACCGGGGAGCTGTTTTTT.